This TCR beta chain came from a study of cytomegalovirus exposure and HLA in healthy donors. Study-wide findings and caveats: Later analysis demonstrated an association between a missense DCLRE1C variant and TCR beta V- and J-gene trimming. In vitro, three CMV-associated chains proved specific for CMV antigens.

Worth noting for this clone: Its specificity is unknown.

Amplification used 60 Vbeta primers and 13 Jbeta primers. The assay was immunoSEQ multiplex PCR, and TCRdb's table has in-frame clones only and misses some. Of about 120,000 clones listed, approximately 80% are singletons. V shed 4 bases and J shed 2 bases, with 14 bases lying between them. The CDR3 sequence is 15 residues long. Germline lookup yields CDR1 MNHNS and CDR2 SASEGT. The sequence derives from a female donor in good health and CMV-seropositive. This chain links TRBV6-1 with TRBJ1-1, with D possibly being TRBD1 (6 bases). Sequencing was carried out using PBMCs. The CDR3 DNA follows: TGTGCCAGCAGTGGGACAGCTGGGGCCAACACTGAAGCTTTCTTT. It codes for CASSGTAGANTEAFF.